A single sample is the source of the 20 T cell receptor beta chains below, sequenced in a study of human T cells and chemical hapten exposure. Time point denoted: pre-sensitization, week 0. Indicated treatment: therapeutic diphenylcyclopropenone sensitization with weekly scalp DPC. TCRdb itself ran the RACE reads through MiXCR, one entry per CDR3 protein. The data hold a few hundred thousand distinct CDR3 sequences, with about 5% observed a single time. The sample consisted of whole blood, taken in connection with sensitization to the hapten diphenylcyclopropenone (DPC). The receptors were sampled from a woman between 18 and 30 years old with alopecia areata. Some clones in this sample may be carry-over from other donors' samples.

This clonotype has just a few counts. The chain links TRBV28 to TRBJ1-5, with 7 nucleotides matching TRBD1. Looked up from germline, CDR1 is MDHEN and CDR2 is SYDVKM. V was clipped by 2 bases and J by 7 bases; unmatched bases: 14. The CDR3 extends over 17 amino acids. CDR3 amino acids: CASSLGYGTASGQPQHF. Written as DNA, the CDR3 is TGTGCCAGCAGTTTAGGTTACGGGACAGCAAGCGGCCAGCCCCAGCATTTT.

This rearrangement joins TRBV6-1 to TRBJ1-1, with D unresolved. V lost 1 base and J 6 bases, leaving 18 bases between the germline ends. CDR1 and CDR2 (germline): MNHNS, SASEGT. This CDR3 spans 16 amino acids. This CDR3 is CASSEEAGGMGAEAFF. The CDR3 bases are TGTGCCAGCAGTGAAGAGGCTGGTGGGATGGGAGCTGAAGCTTTCTTT.

This clonotype was detected ten times or more. The rearrangement links TRBV2 to TRBJ2-3, with 7 positions matching TRBD1. CDR1 SNHLY and CDR2 FYNNEI come from the germline V gene. V lost 7 bases, J lost 4 bases, and 5 bases stayed unmatched. There are 13 residues in the CDR3. The CDR3 region is CASIRGQADTQYF. CDR3 nucleotide sequence: TGTGCCAGCATAAGGGGGCAGGCAGATACGCAGTATTTT.

V gene TRBV20-1 combines with J gene TRBJ1-1; D not certain. The CDR3 is 11 amino acids. V shed 4 bases and J shed 12 bases, with 15 bases lying between them. The germline V gene encodes CDR1 DFQATT and CDR2 SNEGSKA (reference sequence). CDR3 coding DNA: TGCAGTGCTATAAACCCGGGATCTCCTTTCTTT. Its translation is CSAINPGSPFF.

The sample holds many counts of this clonotype. This chain connects TRBV28 to TRBJ1-5; 12 bases line up with TRBD1. There are 17 residues in the CDR3. The germline V gene encodes CDR1 MDHEN and CDR2 SYDVKM. V lost 3 bases and J lost 6; bases outside the gene matches: 9. Here the CDR3 reads CASSFVRDRGPGQPQHF. For the CDR3, the DNA is TGTGCCAGCAGTTTCGTCCGGGACAGGGGGCCTGGTCAGCCCCAGCATTTT.

The rearrangement uses TRBV7-2 and TRBJ1-5, with D unresolved. The CDR3 has 14 amino acids. V lost 4 bases to trimming and J lost 1 base, with 8 bases between them. Germline values: CDR1 SGHTA, CDR2 FQGNSA. The CDR3 DNA reads as TGTGCCAGCAGCTCGTTTACGAGCAATCAGCCCCAGCATTTT. Amino acids: CASSSFTSNQPQHF.

Only a few counts were recorded for this clonotype. The J gene is TRBJ1-1, the V gene TRBV7-9; 7 positions agree with TRBD1. This CDR3 spans 18 amino acids. Per germline, CDR1 SEHNR and CDR2 FQNEAQ (reference sequence). V gave up 1 base and J gave up 3 bases; unmatched junction bases: 14. CDR3 in amino acids: CASSLVVIGDREDTEAFF. For the CDR3, the DNA is TGTGCCAGCAGCTTAGTTGTGATCGGGGACAGAGAGGACACTGAAGCTTTCTTT.

This clonotype was recorded at least ten times. The chain combines TRBV5-4 with TRBJ1-3; TRBD1 is a possible D gene (6 bases). The V end was cut by 4 bases, the J end by 9 bases, with 17 bases between. Germline lookup yields CDR1 SGHNT and CDR2 YYREEE (reference sequence). The CDR3 contains 14 residues. Here the CDR3 DNA reads TGTGCCAGCAGCCGGAAAGGACAGCTCTCCACCATATATTTT. The encoded protein is CASSRKGQLSTIYF.

The V gene is TRBV29-1, the J gene TRBJ1-1; D remains unclear. Germline-derived CDR1 and CDR2 are SQVTM and ANQGSEA. V was cut by 7 bases and J by 8 bases, with 14 bases left in between. The CDR3 covers 11 residues. The CDR3 sequence is CSGTDQTEAFF. In nucleotides, the CDR3 is TGCAGCGGGACCGACCAGACCGAAGCTTTCTTT.

This clonotype has just a few counts. V is TRBV12-3 or TRBV12-4 and J is TRBJ2-1; TRBD1 matches at 8 bases. This CDR3 has 14 residues. Unmatched junction bases numbered 5, after V lost 1 base and J lost 9 bases. In DNA, the CDR3 is TGTGCCAGCAGTTTAGGAGACAGGGGTGGTGAGCAGTTCTTC. Its protein product is CASSLGDRGGEQFF.

The table lists this clonotype with a few counts. The rearrangement links TRBV6-5 to TRBJ2-3, with 12 bases that match TRBD2. Germline V CDR1 and CDR2: MNHEY, SVGAGI. The CDR3 runs to 17 residues. V lost 4 bases, J lost 3 bases, and 8 bases stayed unmatched. The CDR3 reads CASSSGLAGSLTDTQYF. The CDR3 coding sequence is TGTGCCAGCAGTTCGGGACTAGCGGGTAGCCTGACAGATACGCAGTATTTT.

The rearrangement links TRBV2 to TRBJ1-2; no firm D call. Looked up from germline, CDR1 is SNHLY and CDR2 is FYNNEI. The CDR3 loop spans 15 amino acids. Deletions cut 1 base from V and 8 bases from J, with 17 bases between. The CDR3 DNA reads as TGTGCCAGCAGTGAAGTCGGATCTTCCATAGGCGGCTACACCTTC. As protein: CASSEVGSSIGGYTF.

Many counts were recorded for this clonotype. This rearrangement joins TRBV20-1 to TRBJ1-1; D is perhaps TRBD1 (6 bases). The CDR3 length is 14 residues. V lost 2 bases and J lost 3, with 13 bases in between. Germline loops: CDR1 DFQATT, CDR2 SNEGSKA (reference sequence). The CDR3 reads CSARRGKGDTEAFF. As DNA, the CDR3 is TGCAGTGCTAGACGAGGAAAGGGGGACACTGAAGCTTTCTTT.

This clonotype has a handful of counts. The chain joins TRBV25-1 to TRBJ2-3, with D hard to call. V lost 5 bases and J 4 bases, leaving 4 bases between the germline ends. The CDR3 sequence is 11 residues long. Germline V gives CDR1 MGHDK, CDR2 SYGVNS. The chain's CDR3 is CASSNPDTQYF. CDR3 nucleotides: TGTGCCAGCAGTAATCCAGATACGCAGTATTTT.

This clonotype appeared many times. Here the CDR3 reads CASSLRRQPQHF. DNA of the CDR3: TGTGCCAGCAGCTTAAGAAGGCAGCCCCAGCATTTT. The chain is built from TRBV11-3 and TRBJ1-5; D gene uncertain. V was cut by 2 bases and J by 7 bases, with 6 bases left in between. The CDR3 runs 12 residues. Germline values: CDR1 SGHNT, CDR2 YENEEA.

Many counts were recorded for this clonotype. The chain couples TRBV28 to TRBJ2-1, with D unresolved. Germline values: CDR1 MDHEN, CDR2 SYDVKM. The CDR3 extends over 13 amino acids. With 1 base removed from V and 7 bases from J, the gap between germline ends came to 8 bases. The CDR3 sequence: CASSLSLHNEQFF. For the CDR3, the DNA is TGTGCCAGCAGTTTATCGCTGCATAATGAGCAGTTCTTC.

There are a few counts of this clonotype. The chain is built from TRBV7-2 and TRBJ2-1; D is uncertain. Germline CDR1 SGHTA, CDR2 FQGNSA. The CDR3 has 15 amino acids. V was pared by 5 bases and J by 3 bases, with 14 bases between. Here the CDR3 reads CASSLNGGVYNEQFF. The CDR3 coding sequence is TGTGCCAGCAGCCTCAACGGCGGCGTCTACAATGAGCAGTTCTTC. Drawing the rest from reference TRBV7-2 and TRBJ2-1, the complete variable domain is GAGVSQSPSNKVTEKGKDVELRCDPISGHTALYWYRQSLGQGLEFLIYFQGNSAPDKSGLPSDRFSAERTGGSVSTLTIQRTQQEDSAVYLCASSLNGGVYNEQFFGPGTRLTVL.

At least ten counts were recorded for this clonotype. The chain carries TRBV7-3 and TRBJ1-2; no definite D call. The CDR3 loop spans 13 amino acids. The germline gives CDR1 SGHTA, CDR2 FQGTGA. V dropped 2 bases and J dropped 3 bases, with 7 bases sitting between them. The CDR3 sequence is CASSLSGHYGYTF. CDR3 in DNA: TGTGCCAGCAGCTTATCAGGACACTATGGCTACACCTTC.

A few counts support this clonotype. The chain uses TRBV6-6 and TRBJ1-2, with D tentatively TRBD1 (5 bases). This CDR3 is built from 12 residues. In germline, CDR1 is MNHNY, CDR2 SVGAGI (reference sequence). Trimming took off 8 bases at V and 4 bases at J, with 11 bases between the two ends. CDR3 coding DNA: TGTGCCAGCCGACAGATTGCCTATGGCTACACCTTC. This gives the protein CASRQIAYGYTF.

The chain employs TRBV10-3 and TRBJ1-5; maybe TRBD1 (6 bases). The germline V gene has CDR1 ENHRY and CDR2 SYGVKD. The V and J ends lost 6 bases and 8 bases respectively, with 14 bases between them. The length of the CDR3 is 13 residues. The CDR3 coding sequence is TGTGCCATCAGAAAAGAACAGGGAGAGCCCCAGCATTTT. Its protein product is CAIRKEQGEPQHF.